Presented here are 20 T cell receptor beta chains from one specimen sequenced in a study of breast tumors, draining lymph nodes, adjacent tissues. TCRdb reprocessed the multiplex PCR reads with MiXCR, giving one entry per CDR3 protein. The sample yields under 300,000 distinct CDR3 sequences, less than 35% seen once. Samples came from axillary lymph nodes draining the breast cancer. The sequenced sample was axillary lymph node tissue. The receptor source for this set is a female donor with breast cancer. Some clones in this sample may be carry-over from other donors' samples.

There are many counts of this clonotype. This sequence joins TRBV4-1 and TRBJ2-7; unclear D gene. With 0 bases removed from V and 0 bases from J, the gap between germline ends came to 9 bases. Germline-derived CDR1 and CDR2 are MGHRA and YSYEKL. This CDR3 region has 15 residues. CDR3 coding DNA: TGCGCCAGCAGCCAAGATCGGAGCTTCTCCTACGAGCAGTACTTC. This sequence encodes CASSQDRSFSYEQYF.

V usage is TRBV7-2 and J usage is TRBJ2-3, with D unresolved. V shed 1 base and J shed 4 bases, with 15 bases lying between them. Germline V gives CDR1 SGHTA, CDR2 FQGNSA. This CDR3 has 16 residues. The CDR3 protein is CASSLGRRIGSDTQYF. The CDR3 DNA sequence: TGTGCCAGCAGCTTAGGAAGAAGGATTGGGTCAGATACGCAGTATTTT.

The table lists this clonotype with a count of one. The chain couples TRBV4-3 to TRBJ2-1, with a tentative D call TRBD2 (6 bases). The CDR3 runs 16 residues. The germline gives CDR1 LGHNA, CDR2 YSLEER. V lost 0 bases, J lost 2 bases, and 11 bases lay in between. CDR3 in amino acids: CASSQEETSPYNEQFF. DNA of the CDR3: TGCGCCAGCAGCCAAGAAGAAACTAGCCCCTACAATGAGCAGTTCTTC.

The chain recombines TRBV28 with TRBJ1-5, with D perhaps TRBD1 (5 bases). V gave up 11 bases and J gave up 4 bases, with 6 bases separating them. Germline V gene lookup returns CDR1 MDHEN and CDR2 SYDVKM. The CDR3 length is 10 residues. The CDR3 DNA sequence: TGTGCCGCAGGGAATCAGCCCCAGCATTTT. Protein product: CAAGNQPQHF.

CDR3 sequence (DNA): TGCAGTGCTAGGGGCGGGGGGGCTAGCACCGGGGAGACCCAGTACTTC. Translated, it gives CSARGGGASTGETQYF. The chain combines TRBV20-1 with TRBJ2-5; 9 bases are shared with TRBD2. The CDR3 loop spans 16 amino acids. Germline CDR1 is DFQATT and CDR2 is SNEGSKA (reference sequence). Trimming cost V 3 bases and J 5 bases; bases outside gene matches: 13.

The chain has TRBV2 and TRBJ1-5; TRBD1 is a possible D gene (5 bases). The germline V gene encodes CDR1 SNHLY and CDR2 FYNNEI. The V gene lost 4 bases and the J gene lost 10 bases, with 11 bases spanning the gap. This CDR3 comprises 12 residues. CDR3 coding DNA: TGTGCCAGCAGTGGAGGGGTCAGTCCCCAGCATTTT. This codes for CASSGGVSPQHF.

This clonotype was counted a few times. The chain uses TRBV27 and TRBJ2-7, with 7 bases lining up with TRBD1. The germline gives CDR1 MNHEY, CDR2 SMNVEV (reference sequence). The CDR3 spans 13 residues. V shed 6 bases, J shed 1 base, and the junction held 3 bases outside the gene matches. In DNA, the CDR3 is TGTGCCAGCAGACCGACAGGGTCCTACGAGCAGTACTTC. Protein: CASRPTGSYEQYF.

The chain employs TRBV5-1 and TRBJ2-3, with a tentative D call TRBD2 (6 bases). This CDR3 region has 20 residues. Germline V gene data show CDR1 as SGHRS and CDR2 as YFSETQ. The V gene lost 3 bases and the J gene lost 4 bases, with 30 bases spanning the gap. The CDR3 DNA reads as TGCGCCAGCAGCTCTCGCGGAGGGCCTAGCAGCTTATTCACGGCAGATACGCAGTATTTT. This encodes CASSSRGGPSSLFTADTQYF.

This clonotype was found many times. This chain uses TRBV7-9 with TRBJ1-2; D unresolved. CDR3 size: 15 residues. Germline V gene data show CDR1 as SEHNR and CDR2 as FQNEAQ (reference sequence). Trimming pared 3 bases from V and 1 base from J, leaving 12 bases between. CDR3 DNA: TGTGCCAGCAGCTTGGGAGAGGGAGGTAACTATGGCTACACCTTC. This encodes CASSLGEGGNYGYTF.

This clonotype was counted many times. This chain uses TRBV5-4 with TRBJ2-1, with TRBD2 matching 14 bases. Per the germline V gene, CDR1 is SGHNT and CDR2 is YYREEE (reference sequence). With 4 bases clipped from V and 8 bases from J, the junction kept 5 bases outside the gene matches. CDR3 length: 15 residues. CDR3 sequence: CASSPGLAGGYEQFF. Written as DNA, the CDR3 is TGTGCCAGCAGCCCAGGACTAGCGGGAGGATATGAGCAGTTCTTC.

In the case of this clonotype: A much larger clone lies one base from this, so it may be a read error. The chain links TRBV12-3 or TRBV12-4 to TRBJ2-7; 10 bases match TRBD2. The CDR3 runs 16 residues. The J segment lost 7 bases and the V segment lost 5 bases, leaving 14 bases of the junction unmatched. CDR3 in DNA: TGTGCCAGCAGTCCACAGCGGGAGGGCCTCCGAAATGAGCAGTACTTC. Its translation: CASSPQREGLRNEQYF.

Of note for this clonotype: A much larger clone lies one base from this, so it may be a read error. The V and J genes are TRBV3-1 and TRBJ2-2, with TRBD1 identical over 7 bases. CDR1 LGHDT and CDR2 YNNKEL come from the germline V gene (reference sequence). V gave up 5 bases and J gave up 3 bases; unmatched junction bases: 0. There are 13 residues in the CDR3. The CDR3 protein is CASSGTDTGELFF. In DNA form, the CDR3 reads TGTGCCAGCAGCGGGACAGACACCGGGGAGCTGTTTTTT.

V gene TRBV6-1 combines with J gene TRBJ1-4; D may be TRBD1 (6 bases). Germline V gene sequence: CDR1 MNHNS, CDR2 SASEGT. Trimming took 5 bases from V and 4 from J, leaving 11 bases between them. This CDR3 contains 14 residues. CDR3 DNA: TGTGCCAGCAGTCATGACAGGCTTAATGAAAAACTGTTTTTT. Translated, it gives CASSHDRLNEKLFF.

V is TRBV2 and J is TRBJ1-4; 11 bases match TRBD1. V trimming: 4 bases; J trimming: 10 bases; junction bases outside the gene matches: 8. CDR3 length: 15 amino acids. The germline V gene has CDR1 SNHLY and CDR2 FYNNEI. The CDR3 region is CASSGLAGQGGKLFF. Here the CDR3 DNA reads TGTGCCAGCAGTGGCCTAGCGGGACAGGGGGGAAAACTGTTTTTT.

J is TRBJ2-6 and V is TRBV5-1; 11 bases line up with TRBD1. Germline V gene lookup returns CDR1 SGHRS and CDR2 YFSETQ. This CDR3 region has 17 residues. V was clipped by 2 bases and J by 1 base; unmatched bases: 2. The chain's CDR3 is CASSFRDRGSGANVLTF. Here the CDR3 DNA reads TGCGCCAGCAGCTTTCGGGACAGGGGGTCTGGGGCCAACGTCCTGACTTTC.

Turning to this clonotype: This may be a read error, as it is one base from a much larger clone. The rearrangement joins TRBV14 to TRBJ2-1, with a weak D call TRBD1 (6 bases). CDR1 is SGHDN and CDR2 is FVKESK in the germline V gene. CDR3 length: 16 residues. This chain's CDR3 is CASSQELGAPDNAQFF. The DNA of the CDR3 is TGTGCCAGCAGCCAAGAATTGGGGGCGCCGGACAATGCGCAGTTCTTC.

In this sample, this clonotype turned up a few times. The chain is built from TRBV11-2 and TRBJ2-1; 11 bases line up with TRBD2. After removal of 1 base from V and 9 bases from J, the junction contained 17 bases not matched to a gene. Germline V gene lookup returns CDR1 SGHAT and CDR2 FQNNGV. This CDR3 contains 19 residues. The CDR3 protein is CASSLVPITSGSRYGEQFF. CDR3 coding DNA: TGTGCCAGCAGCTTAGTGCCGATAACTAGCGGGAGCCGGTACGGTGAGCAGTTCTTC.

This clonotype showed up many times. The gene calls are TRBV20-1 and TRBJ2-5; D is ambiguous. This CDR3 has 13 amino acids. From germline, CDR1 is DFQATT and CDR2 SNEGSKA (reference sequence). The germline V and J ends were trimmed by 0 bases and 4 bases, with 9 bases remaining between them. The CDR3 loop is CSARDRRVETQYF. The CDR3 nucleotides read TGCAGTGCTAGAGATAGACGGGTAGAGACCCAGTACTTC.

Many counts were recorded for this clonotype. The chain employs TRBV12-3 or TRBV12-4 and TRBJ2-2; no definite D call. Trimming cost V 2 bases and J 6 bases, with 4 bases left between them. There are 12 residues in the CDR3. The chain's CDR3 is CASSLSAGELFF. Written as DNA, the CDR3 is TGTGCCAGCAGTTTAAGCGCCGGGGAGCTGTTTTTT.

There are a few counts of this clonotype. The chain links TRBV30 to TRBJ2-1; tentatively, D is TRBD2 (5 bases). CDR1 is GTSNPN and CDR2 is SVGIG in the germline V gene (reference sequence). The CDR3 has 14 amino acids. The V and J ends lost 4 bases and 0 bases respectively, with 10 bases between them. The CDR3 coding sequence is TGTGCCTGGAACAGCGGTAGCTCCTACAATGAGCAGTTCTTC. Translating gives CAWNSGSSYNEQFF.